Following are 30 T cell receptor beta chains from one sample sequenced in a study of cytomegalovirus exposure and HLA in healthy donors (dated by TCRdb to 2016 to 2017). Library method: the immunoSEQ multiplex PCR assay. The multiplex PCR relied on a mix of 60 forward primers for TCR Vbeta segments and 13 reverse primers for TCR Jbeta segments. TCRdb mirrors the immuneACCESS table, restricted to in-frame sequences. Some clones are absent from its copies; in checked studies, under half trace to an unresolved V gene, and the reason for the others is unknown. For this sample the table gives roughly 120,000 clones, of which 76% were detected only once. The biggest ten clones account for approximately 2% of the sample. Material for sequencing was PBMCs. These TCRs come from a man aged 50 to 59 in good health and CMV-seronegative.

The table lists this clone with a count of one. CDR3 residues: CASSARDRGTEAFF. The CDR3 DNA reads as TGTGCCAGCAGCGCACGGGACAGAGGGACTGAAGCTTTCTTT. The rearrangement links TRBV21-1 to TRBJ1-1; TRBD1 is the table's D call and was not checked against the DNA. TRBV21-1 is classified as a pseudogene. The length of the CDR3 is 14 residues.

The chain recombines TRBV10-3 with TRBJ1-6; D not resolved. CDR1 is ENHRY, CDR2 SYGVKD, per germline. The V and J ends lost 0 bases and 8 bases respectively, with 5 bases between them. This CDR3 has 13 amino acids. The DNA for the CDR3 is TGTGCCATCAGTGAGTCCGAGCATTCACCCCTCCACTTT. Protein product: CAISESEHSPLHF.

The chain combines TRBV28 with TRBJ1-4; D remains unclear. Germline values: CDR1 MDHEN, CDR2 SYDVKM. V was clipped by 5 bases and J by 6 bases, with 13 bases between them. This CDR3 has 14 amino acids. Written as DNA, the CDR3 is TGTGCCAGCAGTCGCCCAGACAATGATGAAAAACTGTTTTTT. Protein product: CASSRPDNDEKLFF.

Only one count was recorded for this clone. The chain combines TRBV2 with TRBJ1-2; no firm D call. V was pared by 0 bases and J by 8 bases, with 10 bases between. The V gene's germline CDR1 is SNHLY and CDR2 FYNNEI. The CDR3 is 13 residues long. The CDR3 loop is CASSEARASGYTF. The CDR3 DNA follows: TGTGCCAGCAGTGAAGCGCGTGCGTCCGGCTACACCTTC.

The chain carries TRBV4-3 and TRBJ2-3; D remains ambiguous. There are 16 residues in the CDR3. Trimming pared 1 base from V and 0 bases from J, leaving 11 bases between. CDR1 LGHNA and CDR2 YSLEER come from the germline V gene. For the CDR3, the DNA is TGCGCCAGCAGCCAAGTCCCGCGCGCTAGCACAGATACGCAGTATTTT. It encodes CASSQVPRASTDTQYF.

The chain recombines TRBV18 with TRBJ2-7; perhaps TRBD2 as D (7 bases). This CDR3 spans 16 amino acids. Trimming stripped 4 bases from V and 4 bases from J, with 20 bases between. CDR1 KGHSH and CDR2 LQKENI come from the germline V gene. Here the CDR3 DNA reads TGTGCCAGCTCACATGGTAACGGGGGGCTTACTTACGAGCAGTACGTC. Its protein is CASSHGNGGLTYEQYV.

The CDR3 DNA is TGCGCCAGCAGCCAAACAGACAGGGGATCCGGGGAGCTGTTTTTT. Its protein product is CASSQTDRGSGELFF. The rearrangement links TRBV4-1 to TRBJ2-2, with 8 bases matching TRBD1. CDR1 and CDR2 (germline): MGHRA, YSYEKL. The CDR3 runs to 15 residues. V dropped 2 bases and J dropped 6; count of bases not matched to a gene: 5.

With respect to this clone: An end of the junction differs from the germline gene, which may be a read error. CDR3 bases: TGTCCCAGCAGCCACGAGACTAGCGGACAAGAGACCCAGTACTTC. Translating gives CPSSHETSGQETQYF. The V call is TRBV7-9, the J call TRBJ2-5; 9 bases map to TRBD2. The CDR3 consists of 15 residues. The germline gives CDR1 SEHNR, CDR2 FQNEAQ (reference sequence).

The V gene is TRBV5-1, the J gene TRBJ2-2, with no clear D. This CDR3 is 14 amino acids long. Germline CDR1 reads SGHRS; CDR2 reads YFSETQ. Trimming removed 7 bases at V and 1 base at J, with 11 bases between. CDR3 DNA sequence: TGCGCCAGCCGCCAGTACATGAACACCGGGGAGCTGTTTTTT. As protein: CASRQYMNTGELFF.

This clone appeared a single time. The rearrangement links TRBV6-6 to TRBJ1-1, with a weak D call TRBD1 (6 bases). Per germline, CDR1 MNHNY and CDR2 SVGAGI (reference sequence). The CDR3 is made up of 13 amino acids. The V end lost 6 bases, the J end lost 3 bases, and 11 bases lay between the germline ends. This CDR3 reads CASRNRVHTEAFF. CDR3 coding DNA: TGTGCCAGCAGGAACAGGGTGCACACTGAAGCTTTCTTT.

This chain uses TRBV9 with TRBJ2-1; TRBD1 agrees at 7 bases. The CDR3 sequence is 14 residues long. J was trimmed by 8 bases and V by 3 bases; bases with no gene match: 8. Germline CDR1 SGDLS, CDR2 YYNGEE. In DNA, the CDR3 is TGTGCCAGCAGCGCCACTAACAGGGGCGATGAGCAGTTCTTC. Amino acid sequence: CASSATNRGDEQFF.

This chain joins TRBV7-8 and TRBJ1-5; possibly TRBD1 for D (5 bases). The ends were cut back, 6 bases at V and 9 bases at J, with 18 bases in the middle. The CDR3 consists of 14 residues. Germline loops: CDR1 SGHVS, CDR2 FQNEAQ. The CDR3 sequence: CASSSLGVSGPQHF. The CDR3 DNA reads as TGTGCCAGCAGTTCCTTAGGGGTTTCTGGGCCCCAGCATTTT.

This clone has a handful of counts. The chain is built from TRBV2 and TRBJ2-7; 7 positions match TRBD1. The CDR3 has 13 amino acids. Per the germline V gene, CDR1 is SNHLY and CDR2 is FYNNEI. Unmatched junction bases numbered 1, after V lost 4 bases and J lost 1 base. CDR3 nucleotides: TGTGCCAGCAGTGTGGACAGGTCCTACGAGCAGTACTTC. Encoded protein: CASSVDRSYEQYF.

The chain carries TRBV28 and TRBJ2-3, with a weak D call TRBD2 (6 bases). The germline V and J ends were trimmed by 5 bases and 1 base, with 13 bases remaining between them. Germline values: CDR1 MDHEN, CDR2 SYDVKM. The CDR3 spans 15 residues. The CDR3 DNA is TGTGCCAGCAGTCACGCCGGGGGAGGCACAGATACGCAGTATTTT. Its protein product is CASSHAGGGTDTQYF. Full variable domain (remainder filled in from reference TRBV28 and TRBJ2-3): DVKVTQSSRYLVKRTGEKVFLECVQDMDHENMFWYRQDPGLGLRLIYFSYDVKMKEKGDIPEGYSVSREKKERFSLILESASTNQTSMYLCASSHAGGGTDTQYFGPGTRLTVL.

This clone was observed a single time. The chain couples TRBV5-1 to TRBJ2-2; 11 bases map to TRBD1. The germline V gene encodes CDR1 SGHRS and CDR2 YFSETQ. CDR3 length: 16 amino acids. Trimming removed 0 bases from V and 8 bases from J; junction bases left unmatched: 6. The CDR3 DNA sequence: TGCGCCAGCAGCTTGGCAGGACAGGGGGCGCCTGGGGAGCTGTTTTTT. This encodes CASSLAGQGAPGELFF.

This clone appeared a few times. The CDR3 region is CASSPTGSSYEQYF. The DNA of the CDR3 is TGTGCCAGCTCACCAACGGGGTCCTCCTACGAGCAGTACTTC. This rearrangement joins TRBV18 to TRBJ2-7, with D possibly TRBD2 on 5 matching bases. This CDR3 is 14 amino acids long. Germline V gene data show CDR1 as KGHSH and CDR2 as LQKENI. V lost 2 bases, J lost 0 bases, and 8 bases lay in between. Variable domain in full (rest from reference TRBV18 and TRBJ2-7): NAGVMQNPRHLVRRRGQEARLRCSPMKGHSHVYWYRQLPEEGLKFMVYLQKENIIDESGMPKERFSAEFPKEGPSILRIQQVVRGDSAAYFCASSPTGSSYEQYFGPGTRLTVT.

CDR3 protein: CASSQDGTDNSPLHF. Written as DNA, the CDR3 is TGCGCCAGCAGCCAAGATGGGACAGATAATTCACCCCTCCACTTT. The chain employs TRBV4-3 and TRBJ1-6; the match to TRBD1 covers 7 bases. V lost 0 bases and J lost 5; bases outside the gene matches: 1. This CDR3 comprises 15 residues. Germline V gene lookup returns CDR1 LGHNA and CDR2 YSLEER.

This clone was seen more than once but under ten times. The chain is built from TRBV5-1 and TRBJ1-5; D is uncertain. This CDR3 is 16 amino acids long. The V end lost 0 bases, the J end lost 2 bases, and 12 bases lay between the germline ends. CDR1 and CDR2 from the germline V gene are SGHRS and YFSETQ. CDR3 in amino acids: CASSLGDNLGNQPQHF. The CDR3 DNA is TGCGCCAGCAGCTTGGGTGACAACCTGGGCAATCAGCCCCAGCATTTT.

DNA for the CDR3: TGCGCCAGCAGTACTGCGACAGGGGCCTATGGCTACACCTTC. Amino acids: CASSTATGAYGYTF. The chain joins TRBV4-1 to TRBJ1-2, with 8 nucleotides matching TRBD1. J lost 4 bases, V lost 6 bases, and 7 bases had no gene match. The CDR3 has 14 residues. The germline gives CDR1 MGHRA, CDR2 YSYEKL.

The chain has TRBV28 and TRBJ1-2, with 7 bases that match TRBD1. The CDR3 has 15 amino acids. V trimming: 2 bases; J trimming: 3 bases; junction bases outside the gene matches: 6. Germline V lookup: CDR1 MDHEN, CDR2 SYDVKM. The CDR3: CASSLQGGTDYGYTF. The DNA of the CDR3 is TGTGCCAGCAGTTTACAGGGGGGTACAGACTATGGCTACACCTTC.

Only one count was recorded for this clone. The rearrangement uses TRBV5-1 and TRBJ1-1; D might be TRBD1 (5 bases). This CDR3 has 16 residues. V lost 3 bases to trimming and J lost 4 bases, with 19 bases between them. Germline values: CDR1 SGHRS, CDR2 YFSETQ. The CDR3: CASSSSTESGITEAFF. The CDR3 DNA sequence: TGCGCCAGCAGCTCCTCGACAGAGTCCGGAATCACTGAAGCTTTCTTT.

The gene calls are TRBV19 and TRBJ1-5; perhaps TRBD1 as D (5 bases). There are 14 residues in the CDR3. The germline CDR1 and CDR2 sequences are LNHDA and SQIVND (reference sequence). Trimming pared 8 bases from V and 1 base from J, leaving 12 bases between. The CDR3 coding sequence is TGTGCCAGTGGGGGGAAGAGCAGCAATCAGCCCCAGCATTTT. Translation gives CASGGKSSNQPQHF.

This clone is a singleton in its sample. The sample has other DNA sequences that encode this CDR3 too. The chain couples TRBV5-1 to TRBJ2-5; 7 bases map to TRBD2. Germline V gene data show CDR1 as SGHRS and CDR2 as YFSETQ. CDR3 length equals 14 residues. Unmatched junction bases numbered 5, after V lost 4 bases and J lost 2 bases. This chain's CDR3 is CASSLGGEQETQYF. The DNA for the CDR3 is TGCGCCAGCAGCCTGGGGGGGGAACAAGAGACCCAGTACTTC.

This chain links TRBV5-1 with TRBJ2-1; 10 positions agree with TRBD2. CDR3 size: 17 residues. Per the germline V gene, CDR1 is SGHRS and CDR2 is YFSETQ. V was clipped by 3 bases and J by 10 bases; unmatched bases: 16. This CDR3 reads CASSSQLLAGSAGEQFF. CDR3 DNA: TGCGCCAGCAGCTCGCAACTACTAGCGGGGAGCGCTGGGGAGCAGTTCTTC.

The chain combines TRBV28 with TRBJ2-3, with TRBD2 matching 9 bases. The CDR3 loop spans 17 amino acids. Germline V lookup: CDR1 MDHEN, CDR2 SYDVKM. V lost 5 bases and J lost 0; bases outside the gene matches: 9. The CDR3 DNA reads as TGTGCCAGCAGTCCGTTAGCGGGGGAGAGGAGCACAGATACGCAGTATTTT. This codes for CASSPLAGERSTDTQYF.

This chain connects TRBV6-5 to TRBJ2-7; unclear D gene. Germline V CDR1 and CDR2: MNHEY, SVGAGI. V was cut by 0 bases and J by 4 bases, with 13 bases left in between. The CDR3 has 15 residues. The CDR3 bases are TGTGCCAGCAGTTACTCCCCTGCCGACATTTACGAGCAGTACGTC. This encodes CASSYSPADIYEQYV.

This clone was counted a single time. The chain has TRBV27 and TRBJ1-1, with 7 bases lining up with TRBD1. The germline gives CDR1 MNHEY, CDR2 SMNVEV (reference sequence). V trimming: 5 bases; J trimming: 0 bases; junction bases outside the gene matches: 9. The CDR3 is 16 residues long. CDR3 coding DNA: TGTGCCAGCAGTCTACAGGGGCCCCACATGAACACTGAAGCTTTCTTT. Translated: CASSLQGPHMNTEAFF.

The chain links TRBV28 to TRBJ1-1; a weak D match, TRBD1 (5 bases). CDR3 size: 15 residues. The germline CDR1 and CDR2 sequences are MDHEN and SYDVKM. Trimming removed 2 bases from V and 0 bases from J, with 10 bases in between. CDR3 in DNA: TGTGCCAGCAGTTTACAGGGTAAGATGAACACTGAAGCTTTCTTT. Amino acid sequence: CASSLQGKMNTEAFF.

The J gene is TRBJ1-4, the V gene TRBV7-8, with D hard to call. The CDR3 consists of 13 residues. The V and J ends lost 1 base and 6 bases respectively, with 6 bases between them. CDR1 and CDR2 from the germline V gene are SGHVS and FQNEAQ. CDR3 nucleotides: TGTGCCAGCAGCTTAGGTCCCGATGAAAAACTGTTTTTT. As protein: CASSLGPDEKLFF.

In DNA form, the CDR3 reads TGCGCCAGCAGCCAAGTAGCGGGGCCTCCCTACGAGCAGTACGTC. Translating it yields CASSQVAGPPYEQYV. This chain joins TRBV4-1 and TRBJ2-7, with 8 positions matching TRBD2. Looked up from germline, CDR1 is MGHRA and CDR2 is YSYEKL. The CDR3 totals 15 residues. Trimming took 1 base from V and 2 from J; bases not matched to a gene: 4.